The 24 T cell receptor beta chains below all came from one sample that was sequenced in a study of response to subunit inactivated influenza vaccine listed by TCRdb under 2018. The library was made by RT-PCR. TCRdb names Illumina HiSeq 2500 as the instrument used. TCRdb handled the public reads itself, with Q25 trimming in fastp and clone calling in MiXCR, and kept productive beta chains. Each CDR3 protein gets just one entry, which takes the most common genes and DNA from the rows behind it. A total of roughly 540,000 distinct CDR3 sequences appear in this sample, around 25% of them only once. The leading ten clones occupy 2.5% to 3% of the sample. The sample was also reused in another study, on T cells expressing NK-cell markers. That second report states: TCR beta cDNA libraries were made by 5'RACE template switching that added a universal primer site and unique molecular identifiers.

Sequenced material: CD4+ T cells sorted from PBMCs, taken roughly 12 days after vaccination. The receptors come from a man aged 45-65 years who received an inactivated influenza vaccine. Donor details come from another sample of the same person, matched by shared clones.

This chain uses TRBV20-1 with TRBJ2-1, with D tentatively TRBD2 (5 bases). The CDR3 runs to 15 residues. The V gene lost 4 bases and the J gene lost 9 bases, with 22 bases spanning the gap. Germline V lookup: CDR1 DFQATT, CDR2 SNEGSKA (reference sequence). CDR3 sequence (DNA): TGCAGTGCTACCCCGGCCCGGGGAACACTTCGTGAGCAGTTCTTC. Protein: CSATPARGTLREQFF.

The chain combines TRBV4-2 with TRBJ2-2; 8 bases agree with TRBD1. The CDR3 length is 18 residues. J lost 1 base, V lost 3 bases, and 10 bases had no gene match. Germline V lookup: CDR1 LGHNA, CDR2 YNFKEQ. In DNA form, the CDR3 reads TGTGCCAGCAGCCACGGAGACAGGGGACCTCAGAACACCGGGGAGCTGTTTTTT. Protein: CASSHGDRGPQNTGELFF.

This clonotype was observed a handful of times. The V and J genes are TRBV7-8 and TRBJ1-2; tentative D call: TRBD1 (5 bases). The V gene's germline CDR1 is SGHVS and CDR2 FQNEAQ. CDR3 size: 14 residues. The V end was cut by 2 bases, the J end by 6 bases, with 13 bases between. CDR3 region: CASSLRDPGHGYTF. CDR3 nucleotide sequence: TGTGCCAGCAGCTTAAGGGACCCAGGCCATGGCTACACCTTC.

The sample holds a few counts of this clonotype. One end of the junction does not line up with germline, which may come from a read error. The chain has TRBV12-3 or TRBV12-4 and TRBJ2-1; 12 positions match TRBD2. The CDR3 spans 18 residues. Here the CDR3 DNA reads TGTGCCAGTAGTTTAGGGAGGCTAGCGGGAGGGCCTGACAATGAGCAGTTCTTC. It translates to CASSLGRLAGGPDNEQFF.

The chain links TRBV4-2 to TRBJ1-5; no clear D gene. In germline, CDR1 is LGHNA, CDR2 YNFKEQ. V lost 0 bases and J lost 0, with 15 bases in between. The CDR3 is 18 amino acids. CDR3 sequence (DNA): TGTGCCAGCAGCCAAGATTCTTCTTCGGGCTATAGCAATCAGCCCCAGCATTTT. Its protein is CASSQDSSSGYSNQPQHF.

The V and J genes are TRBV7-7 and TRBJ2-5; 8 bases line up with TRBD2. Germline lookup yields CDR1 SSHAT and CDR2 FNYEAQ (reference sequence). This CDR3 comprises 16 residues. V was clipped by 5 bases and J by 4 bases; unmatched bases: 12. CDR3 region: CASSPLGSGRGETQYF. For the CDR3, the DNA is TGTGCCAGCAGCCCCCTTGGGAGCGGGAGAGGAGAGACCCAGTACTTC.

The V and J genes are TRBV4-3 and TRBJ2-3, with D hard to call. With 3 bases removed from V and 1 base from J, the gap between germline ends came to 8 bases. Germline V gene data show CDR1 as LGHNA and CDR2 as YSLEER. The CDR3 is 14 amino acids. The CDR3 is CASSQTVRTDTQYF. The CDR3 DNA sequence: TGCGCCAGCAGCCAGACGGTCCGCACAGATACGCAGTATTTT.

The rearrangement uses TRBV5-4 and TRBJ2-3, with D perhaps TRBD1 (5 bases). CDR1 is SGHNT and CDR2 is YYREEE in the germline V gene (reference sequence). V was pared by 4 bases and J by 6 bases, with 15 bases between. This CDR3 has 14 residues. The DNA of the CDR3 is TGTGCCAGCAGCCCCGGCAGGGCCACGGATACGCAGTATTTT. This codes for CASSPGRATDTQYF.

This clonotype was recorded once. The junction departs from germline at one end; a sequencing error may be responsible. The chain carries TRBV7-2 and TRBJ2-3, with TRBD2 matching 9 bases. Germline V gene sequence: CDR1 SGHTA, CDR2 FQGNSA. The CDR3 runs to 12 residues. The CDR3 spells CASSFDGGGADF. DNA for the CDR3: TGTGCCAGCAGCTTCGACGGCGGGGGGGCGGATTTT.

The rearrangement links TRBV12-3 or TRBV12-4 to TRBJ2-7, with D unresolved. V lost 3 bases to trimming and J lost 2 bases, with 14 bases between them. There are 15 residues in the CDR3. DNA for the CDR3: TGTGCCAGCAGTTTTATGGGATCCTCGGCCTACGAGCAGTACTTC. Protein sequence: CASSFMGSSAYEQYF.

This clonotype was seen more than once but under ten times. The chain recombines TRBV29-1 with TRBJ2-5; D not certain. V lost 4 bases to trimming and J lost 1 base, with 13 bases between them. Germline CDR1 and CDR2: SQVTM and ANQGSEA. The CDR3 totals 14 residues. The CDR3 nucleotides read TGCAGCGTTGTGTTAGTGAACTTCCAAGAGACCCAGTACTTC. The encoded protein is CSVVLVNFQETQYF.

The gene calls are TRBV5-1 and TRBJ1-1; D remains unclear. Germline CDR1 is SGHRS and CDR2 is YFSETQ. Trimming shortened V by 0 bases and J by 3 bases, and 9 bases separated the two germline ends. CDR3 size: 14 residues. The CDR3 here is CASSLEGSDTEAFF. The CDR3 DNA is TGCGCCAGCAGCTTGGAAGGGTCTGACACTGAAGCTTTCTTT.

This clonotype was counted once. This sequence joins TRBV3-1 and TRBJ1-4; 10 bases match TRBD1. Per the germline V gene, CDR1 is LGHDT and CDR2 is YNNKEL (reference sequence). V trimming: 4 bases; J trimming: 7 bases; junction bases outside the gene matches: 6. The CDR3 has 15 amino acids. CDR3 region: CASSPLGQGGEKLFF. The CDR3, as DNA: TGTGCCAGCAGCCCCCTAGGACAGGGGGGTGAAAAACTGTTTTTT.

This chain links TRBV5-1 with TRBJ2-1, with D perhaps matching TRBD2 (6 bases). The CDR3 runs to 16 residues. The V and J ends lost 4 bases and 4 bases respectively, with 18 bases between them. Germline CDR1 and CDR2: SGHRS and YFSETQ. The CDR3 DNA follows: TGCGCCAGCAGCCCGCGGCAGGAGGGGCCTTACAATGAGCAGTTCTTC. Residues: CASSPRQEGPYNEQFF.

The chain combines TRBV5-1 with TRBJ2-5; perhaps TRBD1 as D (5 bases). Germline V gives CDR1 SGHRS, CDR2 YFSETQ. This CDR3 has 15 amino acids. The V end lost 4 bases, the J end lost 2 bases, and 15 bases lay between the germline ends. In nucleotides, the CDR3 is TGCGCCAGCAGCCCAGCTCCAGGGAAACAAGAGACCCAGTACTTC. Protein product: CASSPAPGKQETQYF.

This clonotype has just a few counts. One end of the junction fails to match germline, which may point to a read error. The chain joins TRBV12-3 or TRBV12-4 to TRBJ2-7; tentatively, D is TRBD1 (6 bases). The CDR3 extends over 11 amino acids. CDR3 in DNA: TGTGCCAGCACTTTAGGGGGTGAGCAGTACTTC. It translates to CASTLGGEQYF.

This clonotype was counted only a few times. The rearrangement links TRBV7-9 to TRBJ1-1; D unresolved. Trimming left V 5 bases short and J 0 bases short, with 7 bases between. Germline V CDR1 and CDR2: SEHNR, FQNEAQ (reference sequence). The CDR3 consists of 13 residues. CDR3 sequence: CASSQVLNTEAFF. In DNA, the CDR3 is TGTGCCAGCAGCCAAGTCCTGAACACTGAAGCTTTCTTT.

This chain joins TRBV3-1 and TRBJ1-2; D unresolved. Per germline, CDR1 LGHDT and CDR2 YNNKEL (reference sequence). CDR3 length: 12 residues. V shed 2 bases and J shed 8 bases, with 9 bases lying between them. CDR3 nucleotides: TGTGCCAGCAGCCAACAAACTGGAGGCTACACCTTC. This translates into CASSQQTGGYTF.

The chain couples TRBV9 to TRBJ2-5, with D uncertain. Trimming removed 2 bases at V and 6 bases at J, with 17 bases between. Germline V gene sequence: CDR1 SGDLS, CDR2 YYNGEE. This CDR3 has 15 residues. CDR3: CASSVQASMVQTQYF. DNA of the CDR3: TGTGCCAGCAGCGTTCAGGCCTCCATGGTGCAGACCCAGTACTTC.

The table lists this clonotype with a few counts. The chain is built from TRBV28 and TRBJ2-5; TRBD2 aligns across 12 bases. V was pared by 5 bases and J by 6 bases, with 10 bases of the junction left unmatched. The CDR3 has 16 amino acids. The germline V gene encodes CDR1 MDHEN and CDR2 SYDVKM. Here the CDR3 DNA reads TGTGCCAGCAGTCTCCGAGGACTAGCGGGAACAAAGACCCAGTACTTC. This sequence encodes CASSLRGLAGTKTQYF. The whole variable domain, remainder taken from reference TRBV28 and TRBJ2-5, is DVKVTQSSRYLVKRTGEKVFLECVQDMDHENMFWYRQDPGLGLRLIYFSYDVKMKEKGDIPEGYSVSREKKERFSLILESASTNQTSMYLCASSLRGLAGTKTQYFGPGTRLLVL.

The chain is built from TRBV6-2 or TRBV6-3 and TRBJ1-5, with 7 positions matching TRBD1. This CDR3 is 17 amino acids long. CDR1 and CDR2 (germline): MNHEY, SVGEGT. The trim removed 2 bases at V and 0 bases at J, leaving 7 bases unmatched. Here the CDR3 reads CASSYRDRLYSNQPQHF. The CDR3 DNA reads TGTGCCAGCAGTTACCGGGACAGACTTTATAGCAATCAGCCCCAGCATTTT.

The CDR3 sequence: CASSDRHLSNQPQHF. The CDR3, as DNA: TGTGCCAGCAGTGACCGACACCTGAGCAATCAGCCCCAGCATTTT. This chain links TRBV6-1 with TRBJ1-5; D not resolved. This CDR3 spans 15 amino acids. V lost 3 bases, J lost 1 base, and 10 bases lay in between. The germline V gene encodes CDR1 MNHNS and CDR2 SASEGT.

The chain is built from TRBV5-1 and TRBJ2-3, with a tentative D call TRBD2 (5 bases). Germline loops: CDR1 SGHRS, CDR2 YFSETQ. The CDR3 spans 17 residues. Trimming pared 2 bases from V and 6 bases from J, leaving 22 bases between. The CDR3 sequence: CASSLRSPRRGMDTQYF. The CDR3 nucleotides are TGCGCCAGCAGCTTACGTTCTCCCCGACGGGGTATGGATACGCAGTATTTT. The variable domain in full, with the rest retrieved from reference TRBV5-1 and TRBJ2-3, is KAGVTQTPRYLIKTRGQQVTLSCSPISGHRSVSWYQQTPGQGLQFLFEYFSETQRNKGNFPGRFSGRQFSNSRSEMNVSTLELGDSALYLCASSLRSPRRGMDTQYFGPGTRLTVL.

The chain recombines TRBV11-2 with TRBJ2-7; TRBD1 agrees at 7 bases. Germline V CDR1 and CDR2: SGHAT, FQNNGV. The CDR3 has 14 amino acids. Unmatched junction bases numbered 8, after V lost 5 bases and J lost 4 bases. In nucleotides, the CDR3 is TGTGCCAGCAGCCAACAGGGGATCGTGTACGAGCAGTACTTC. This codes for CASSQQGIVYEQYF.